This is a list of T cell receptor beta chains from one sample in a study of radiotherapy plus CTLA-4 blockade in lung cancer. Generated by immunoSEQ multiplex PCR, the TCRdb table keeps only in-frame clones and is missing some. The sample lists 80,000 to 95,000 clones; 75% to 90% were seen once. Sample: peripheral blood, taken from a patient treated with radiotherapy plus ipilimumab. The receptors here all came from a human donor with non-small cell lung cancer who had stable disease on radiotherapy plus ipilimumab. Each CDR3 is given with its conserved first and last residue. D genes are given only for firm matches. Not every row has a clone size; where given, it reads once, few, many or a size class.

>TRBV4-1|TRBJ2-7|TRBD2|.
TGCGCCAGCAGCCGACTAGCGGACTCCTACGAGCAGTACTTC
CASSRLADSYEQYF
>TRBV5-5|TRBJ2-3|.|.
TGTGCCAGCAGCTCCTCCGTGGGGCCGGGGGAGTATTTT
CASSSSVGPGEYF
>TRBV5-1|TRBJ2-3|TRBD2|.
TGCGCCAGCAGCCTAGAGCGGGAGGGCCTTCTTACGCAGTATTTT
CASSLEREGLLTQYF
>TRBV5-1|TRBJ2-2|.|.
TGCGCCAGCAGGCACGAGGGGTGGGAGCTGTTTTTT
CASRHEGWELFF
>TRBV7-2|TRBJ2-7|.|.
TGTGCCAGCAGCTTAGCGGGGGGGCTCCCCTCCGAGCAGTACTTC
CASSLAGGLPSEQYF
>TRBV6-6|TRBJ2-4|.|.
TGTGCCAGCAGCCGCCCTAGAAACATTCAGTACTTC
CASSRPRNIQYF
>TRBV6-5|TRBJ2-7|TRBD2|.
TGTGCCAGCAGTTCCGGGACTAGCGGGGGGTACGAGCAGTACTTC
CASSSGTSGGYEQYF
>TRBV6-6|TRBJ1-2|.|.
TGTGCCAGCACCCCGACCCTGAACTCTGGCTACACCTTC
CASTPTLNSGYTF
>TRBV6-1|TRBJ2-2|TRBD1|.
TGTGCCAGCAGTGAACGCCGGACAGGGCCCGGGGAGCTGTTTTTT
CASSERRTGPGELFF
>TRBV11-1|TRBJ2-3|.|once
TGTGCCAGCAGCTTAGCGCAGCTGAACACAGATACGCAGTATTTT
CASSLAQLNTDTQYF
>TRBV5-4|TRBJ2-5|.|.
TGTGCCAGCAGCTTGGCTGGGGCTGTTCAAGAGACCCAGTACTTC
CASSLAGAVQETQYF
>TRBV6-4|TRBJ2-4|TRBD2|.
TGTGCCAGCAGTGACTCCTTTTTCGGGAGGAGGGGTCTAGCCAAAAACATTCAGTACTTC
CASSDSFFGRRGLAKNIQYF
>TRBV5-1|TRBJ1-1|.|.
TGCGCCAGCAGCTTGGCCGTTGTGGACACTGAAGCTTTCTTT
CASSLAVVDTEAFF
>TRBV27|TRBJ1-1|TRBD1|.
TGTGCCAGCAGTTTAGTCGGACAGGGGGCGGTAGGGACTGAAGCTTTCTTT
CASSLVGQGAVGTEAFF
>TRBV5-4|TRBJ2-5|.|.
TGTGCCAGCAGACCCCAAGAGGGGATCCGTCAGACCCAGTACTTC
CASRPQEGIRQTQYF
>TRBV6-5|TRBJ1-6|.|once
TGTGCCAGCAGTTACTCGATCCAGGGCGCGGGTTCACCCCTCCACTTT
CASSYSIQGAGSPLHF
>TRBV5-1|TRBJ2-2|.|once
TGCGCCAGCAGCTTGGTCGGGACTTCCAACACCGGGGAGCTGTTTTTT
CASSLVGTSNTGELFF
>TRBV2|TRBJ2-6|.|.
TGTGCCAGCAGACCCCAGGGAGCCCGCTCTGGGGCCAACGTCCTGACTTTC
CASRPQGARSGANVLTF
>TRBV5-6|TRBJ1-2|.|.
TGTGCCAGCAGCTTGGCGGGGGGCTATGGCTACACCTTC
CASSLAGGYGYTF
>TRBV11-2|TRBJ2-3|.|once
TGTGCCAGCAGCTACGGAGGGGCATCCCTCACAGATACGCAGTATTTT
CASSYGGASLTDTQYF
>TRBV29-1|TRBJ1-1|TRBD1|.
TGCAGCGGCCTTGGGACAGGGTGGAAGAACACTGAAGCTTTCTTT
CSGLGTGWKNTEAFF
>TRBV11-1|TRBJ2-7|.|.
TGTGCCAGCAGCTCTGGGACTCCAATTTCTCAGCAGTACTTC
CASSSGTPISQQYF
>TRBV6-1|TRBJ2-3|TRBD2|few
TGTGCCAGCAGTGAAGGGGAGAGACTAGCGGGGGGGGCAGGAGATACGCAGTATTTT
CASSEGERLAGGAGDTQYF
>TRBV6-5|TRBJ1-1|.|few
TGTGCCAGCATGGGTGACAGGCCCATGAACACTGAAGCTTTCTTT
CASMGDRPMNTEAFF
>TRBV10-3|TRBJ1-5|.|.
TGTGCCATCGCCGACGAAGGGAGTCAGCCCCAGCATTTT
CAIADEGSQPQHF
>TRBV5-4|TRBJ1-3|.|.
TGTGCCAGCAGCTTGGGGGGAAAGGGCTCTGGAAACACCATATATTTT
CASSLGGKGSGNTIYF
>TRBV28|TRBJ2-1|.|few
TGTGCCAGCAGTGCGACCAATGAGCAGTTCTTC
CASSATNEQFF
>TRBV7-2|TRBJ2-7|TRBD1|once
TGTGCCAGCAGCTTTCCCGGACAGGGTAGATACGAGCAGTACTTC
CASSFPGQGRYEQYF
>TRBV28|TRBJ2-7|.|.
TGTGCCAGCAGTTTTTCCGGCAGTACCTACGAGCAGTACTTC
CASSFSGSTYEQYF
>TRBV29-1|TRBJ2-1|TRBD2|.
TGCAGCGTTGGGAGCGGGATCAATGAGCAGTTCTTC
CSVGSGINEQFF
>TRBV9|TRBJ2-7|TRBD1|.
TGTGCCAGCAGCGTAGGAGCGGGGGCCGGGACAGGGGGCCTAGCGGGTCCCTCCTACGAGCAGTACTTC
CASSVGAGAGTGGLAGPSYEQYF
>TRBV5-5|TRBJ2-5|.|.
TGTGCCAGCAGCTTGACTAGTTCAGAGACCCAGTACTTC
CASSLTSSETQYF
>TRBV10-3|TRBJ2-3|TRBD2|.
TGTGCCATCAGTGAGTCCATCCTAGCGGGGGCCACTAGCACAGATACGCAGTATTTT
CAISESILAGATSTDTQYF
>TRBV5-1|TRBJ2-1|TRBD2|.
TGCGCCAGCAGCTTGATAGCGGGAGCCTACAATGAGCAGTTCTTC
CASSLIAGAYNEQFF
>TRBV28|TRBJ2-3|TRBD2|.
TGTGCCAGCAGTTCGACTAGCGTAGCAGATACGCAGTATTTT
CASSSTSVADTQYF
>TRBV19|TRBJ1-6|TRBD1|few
TGTGCCAGTTGGGACAGGAGCTCCTATAATTCACCCCTCCACTTT
CASWDRSSYNSPLHF
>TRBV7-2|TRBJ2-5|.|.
TGTGCCAGCAGCCCCGGGGTCCAAGAGACCCAGTACTTC
CASSPGVQETQYF
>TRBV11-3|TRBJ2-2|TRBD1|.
TGTGCCAGCAGCCCGGGACAGGGGTACACCGGGGAGCTGTTTTTT
CASSPGQGYTGELFF
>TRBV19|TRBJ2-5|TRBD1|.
TGTGCCAGTAGTGGCCCCGGGACAGGGATAGAGACCCAGTACTTC
CASSGPGTGIETQYF
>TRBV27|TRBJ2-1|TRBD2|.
TGTGCCAGCAGTTTATGGGGACTAGCGGGAGCCCCGTACAATGAGCAGTTCTTC
CASSLWGLAGAPYNEQFF
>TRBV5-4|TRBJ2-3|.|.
TGTGCCAGCAGTGCAACTAGCTTCGAGCAGTATTTT
CASSATSFEQYF
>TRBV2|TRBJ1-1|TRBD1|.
TGTGCCAGCAGTGCCGACAGGGAATCTGGGGCTTTCTTT
CASSADRESGAFF
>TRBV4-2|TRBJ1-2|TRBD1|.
TGTGCCAGCAGCCAAGCACAGGGGGTGAACTATGGCTACACCTTC
CASSQAQGVNYGYTF
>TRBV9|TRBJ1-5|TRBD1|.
TGTGCCAGCAGCGGATCAGGGGGCGTGCTTCAGCCCCAGCATTTT
CASSGSGGVLQPQHF
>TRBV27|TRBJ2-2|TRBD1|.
TGTGCCAGCAGTTCAGACAGGGCGTTTTCCGGGGAGCTGTTTTTT
CASSSDRAFSGELFF
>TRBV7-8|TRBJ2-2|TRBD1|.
TGTGCCAGCAGCTTAGTCCCGGGACAGTACACCGGGGAGCTGTTTTTT
CASSLVPGQYTGELFF
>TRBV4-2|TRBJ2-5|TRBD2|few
TGTGCCAGCAGCCAAACCATCCCCAGCGGGAGGTCTCAAGAGACCCAGTACTTC
CASSQTIPSGRSQETQYF
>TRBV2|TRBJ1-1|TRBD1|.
TGTGCCAGCAGCCTTACAGGGGTGAACACTGAAGCTTTCTTT
CASSLTGVNTEAFF
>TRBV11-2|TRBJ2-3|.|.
TGTGCCAGCAGCTTACAAAGCGGTTCTCGCACAGATACGCAGTATTTT
CASSLQSGSRTDTQYF
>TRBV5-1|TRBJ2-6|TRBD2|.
TGCGCCAGCAGTTCGACGGCGGGGGGTATCTCTGGGGCCAACGTCCTGACTTTC
CASSSTAGGISGANVLTF